The rows below give T cell receptor beta chains drawn from one sample of a study of cytomegalovirus exposure and HLA in healthy donors. The repertoire was sequenced with immunoSEQ multiplex PCR; TCRdb's copy has only in-frame clones and lacks some. This table has over 100,000 clones, 75% to 80% appearing once. The specimen sequenced was PBMCs. These receptors originate from a woman in her thirties or forties in good health and CMV-seropositive. Both conserved end residues are part of each CDR3. D genes are given only for firm matches. Not all rows give a size; the values are once, few, many and, for expanded clones, a class.

TRBD1,NA,TRBV27,TRBJ1-4,TGTGCCAGCAGTCCACTCAGGGGGCAGGCTAATGAAAAACTGTTTTTT,CASSPLRGQANEKLFF
TRBD1,NA,TRBV28,TRBJ1-1,TGTGCCAGTTTGGACAGGGGATCTGAAGCTTTCTTT,CASLDRGSEAFF
TRBD2,NA,TRBV7-2,TRBJ2-1,TGTGCCAGCAGACGACTAGCGGACCGCTCCTACAATGAGCAGTTCTTC,CASRRLADRSYNEQFF
NA,NA,TRBV5-6,TRBJ2-7,TGTGCCAGCAGCTTTGAGAGAGGGGAGCAGTACTTC,CASSFERGEQYF
NA,NA,TRBV4-2,TRBJ1-4,TGTGCCAGCAGCCAACCCGGGGGGACTAATGAAAAACTGTTTTTT,CASSQPGGTNEKLFF
NA,NA,TRBV21-1,TRBJ1-6,TGTGCCAGCAGCGGCGGGGGTCCCAATTCACCCCTCCACTTT,CASSGGGPNSPLHF
NA,few,TRBV5-1,TRBJ1-1,TGCGCCAGCACGACCTTGCCCAGGGGTAGGGACACTGAAGCTTTCTTT,CASTTLPRGRDTEAFF
NA,NA,TRBV6-1,TRBJ1-5,TGTGCCAGCAGCGTATTATATGATCAGCCCCAGCATTTT,CASSVLYDQPQHF
TRBD1,NA,TRBV6-5,TRBJ1-2,TGTGCCAGCAGTACCCGAGACAGGGTTCATGGCTACACCTTC,CASSTRDRVHGYTF
NA,few,TRBV30,TRBJ1-2,TGTGCCTGCACACAGGGAGCCTATGGCTACACCTTC,CACTQGAYGYTF
TRBD2,NA,TRBV4-1,TRBJ2-7,TGCGCCAGCAGCCTCCTCTACCGGCTAGCGGGGGGCTTCGAGCAGTACTTC,CASSLLYRLAGGFEQYF
NA,NA,TRBV30,TRBJ2-1,TGTGCCTGGAGAGCGACAGCCTACAATGAGCAGTTCTTC,CAWRATAYNEQFF
TRBD1,few,TRBV4-1,TRBJ1-4,TGCGCCAGCAGCGCGGGACAGGGCCCAACACTTAATGAAAAACTGTTTTTT,CASSAGQGPTLNEKLFF
TRBD2,once,TRBV2,TRBJ2-3,TGTGCCAGCAGTGATTCGAGCGGGGGGGCCATAGATACGCAGTATTTT,CASSDSSGGAIDTQYF
TRBD1,NA,TRBV5-1,TRBJ1-1,TGCGCCAGCAGCTTACAGGGGGCCGACACTGAAGCTTTCTTT,CASSLQGADTEAFF
TRBD1,once,TRBV11-3,TRBJ2-5,TGTGCCAGCAGCCCCACAGGGGCAGAGACCCAGTACTTC,CASSPTGAETQYF
NA,NA,TRBV6-5,TRBJ1-5,TGTGCCAGCAGTTACTCTCCTCTACTTAATCAGCCCCAGCATTTT,CASSYSPLLNQPQHF
NA,once,TRBV2,TRBJ2-3,TGTGCCAGCAGTACACGGAGGGATACGCAGTATTTT,CASSTRRDTQYF
TRBD2,NA,TRBV5-1,TRBJ2-5,TGCGCCAGCAGCTTGGGCCCCTGGCGCCCGGGGCGGGGGATAGAGACCCAGTACTTC,CASSLGPWRPGRGIETQYF
TRBD1,NA,TRBV5-1,TRBJ2-3,TGCGCCAGCAGCCCGCCGGGACAGGGGGTAGATACGCAGTATTTT,CASSPPGQGVDTQYF
NA,few,TRBV19,TRBJ1-1,TGTGCCAGTAGTCCCCGACAGAACACTGAAGCTTTCTTT,CASSPRQNTEAFF
TRBD1,NA,TRBV30,TRBJ1-5,TGTGCCTGGAGTTGGTTCGGGACAGGGAATCAGCCCCAGCATTTT,CAWSWFGTGNQPQHF
TRBD2,few,TRBV2,TRBJ2-1,TGTGCCAGCACCCCTAGCGGGGGGGCCAATGAGCAGTTCTTC,CASTPSGGANEQFF
NA,few,TRBV27,TRBJ1-1,TGTGCCAGCAGTTCCTCCGTGGTGGGGGCAGGTGAAGCTTTCTTT,CASSSSVVGAGEAFF
TRBD1,NA,TRBV19,TRBJ1-3,TGTGCCAGTAGTCCACCCAGGGGGCCTGGAAACACCATATATTTT,CASSPPRGPGNTIYF